This T cell receptor beta chain was obtained from a study of human T cells and chemical hapten exposure (dated by TCRdb to the early 2020s). Context from the whole study: For sensitization, 2% DPC in acetone was applied to a roughly 2 cm by roughly 2 cm area of upper inner arm skin. Throughout the study period of about 22 weeks, patients also received therapeutic DPC doses to the scalp every week. Blood for TCR sequencing was provided by twenty-nine alopecia patients at one to four time points (pre-sensitization, 2, 6 and 24 weeks). Libraries were pooled for sequencing, and per-sample TCR yields varied mainly because of small differences in library volumes within the pool. The mostly female patient cohort included alopecia areata with under or over 50% scalp involvement, alopecia totalis and alopecia universalis. Blood samples were taken from patients before sensitization (week 0) and then at 2, 6 and about 24 weeks after DPC sensitization. This study followed changes in the peripheral blood TCR repertoire in vivo during primary and secondary sensitization of alopecia patients to the hapten diphenylcyclopropenone (DPC). Patch testing was done on the upper back using Finn chambers containing 0.01% DPC, and results were scored after 6 days according to International Contact Dermatitis Research Group standards.

Library method: RACE. TCRdb shows the sequencer as NextSeq 500. During library preparation, unique molecular identifiers were attached to individual cDNA molecules so that TCRs could be counted quantitatively and reproducibly. For every blood RNA sample, sequencing covered both the TCR alpha and TCR beta chains. In the paper's pipeline: A median of roughly 98,000 TCRs per sample was observed, with a range of 23,224 to 690,600. The Decombinator software suite was used to annotate V, J and CDR3 in the TCR reads. To make PS versus PT1 abundance plots, every sample was subsampled to the same number of TCRs (28,000). TCRs were defined as expanded if absent before sensitization and observed at least eight times at the 2-week time point. The public sequencing data were trimmed at Q25 with fastp and processed into clonotypes with MiXCR by TCRdb, which kept only in-frame beta chains. Every entry covers one CDR3 protein and lists the most common genes and DNA from its rows. These V and J calls derive from TCRdb rather than the authors' analysis. A total of 70,000 to 100,000 distinct CDR3 sequences appear in this sample, approximately 8% of them only once. The ten top clones hold approximately 1.5% of the sample.

Only a few counts were recorded for this clonotype. Its antigen remains unidentified. No much larger clone exists at a distance of one base, and base qualities are not known. Points the paper makes about the study in general: Because every patient had alopecia, a presumed autoimmune disease, the patients' immune response might differ from that of healthy individuals. Patch test score was positively correlated with the number of PT1 expanded TCRs, with significance at thresholds 8, 16 and 32 but not at 4. Expanded TCRs formed significantly more large CDR3 similarity clusters than pre-sensitization or healthy control sets, consistent with antigen-driven responses. The number of TCRs above 1 in 1000 frequency did not change with DPC sensitization; there was no evidence of global repertoire structure alterations. After repeated subsampling, changes were observed in the strength of the expansion versus patch-test correlation and in the threshold at which the correlation became significant.

The sample's time point label, in plain terms: patch test 1, 2 weeks after DPC sensitization. The treatment or condition label, read with the paper, signifies: therapeutic diphenylcyclopropenone sensitization with weekly scalp DPC. At each patch-test visit, blood was drawn before the patch test was applied. Patients were eligible if aged 18 to 70, diagnosed with alopecia and judged suitable for DPC therapy, and pregnant patients were excluded. Total RNA was isolated from unfractionated whole blood collected in Tempus Blood RNA tubes. Including cysteine and phenylalanine, the CDR3 has 15 amino acids. The read is trimmed to its CDR3 DNA, 45 bases read in frame from base 1. Between the V and J ends, shortened by 2 bases and 0 bases respectively, the junction contains 11 bases.

This chain is built from TRBV12-3 or TRBV12-4 and TRBJ2-7; TRBD2 is a possible D gene, resting on 6 matching bases. The input for sequencing was whole blood, taken in connection with sensitization to the hapten diphenylcyclopropenone (DPC). This clonotype was sampled from a woman aged 25-40 years with alopecia areata. Some clones in this sample may be carry-over from other donors' samples. Here is the DNA: TGTGCCAGCAGTTTATGGGACTTCTCCTCCTACGAGCAGTACTTC. Its protein reads: CASSLWDFSSYEQYF.